This T cell receptor beta chain was recorded in a study of CD4+ T cells in melanoma. Trimming pared 6 bases from V and 2 bases from J, leaving 8 bases between. The CDR3 spans 13 residues. CDR1 and CDR2 (germline): ENHRY, SYGVKD. Some clones are missing from TCRdb's copy, which holds only in-frame ones; the method was immunoSEQ multiplex PCR. The sample lists fewer than 20,000 clones; around 82% were seen once. V usage is TRBV10-3 and J usage is TRBJ1-3; D not certain. This receptor was taken from a human donor with melanoma. Sequencing input: cells from a culture (not recorded whether cultured in vitro). The CDR3 DNA reads TGTGCCATCAGGGGATTAGCTGGAAACACCATATATTTT. Amino acid sequence: CAIRGLAGNTIYF.